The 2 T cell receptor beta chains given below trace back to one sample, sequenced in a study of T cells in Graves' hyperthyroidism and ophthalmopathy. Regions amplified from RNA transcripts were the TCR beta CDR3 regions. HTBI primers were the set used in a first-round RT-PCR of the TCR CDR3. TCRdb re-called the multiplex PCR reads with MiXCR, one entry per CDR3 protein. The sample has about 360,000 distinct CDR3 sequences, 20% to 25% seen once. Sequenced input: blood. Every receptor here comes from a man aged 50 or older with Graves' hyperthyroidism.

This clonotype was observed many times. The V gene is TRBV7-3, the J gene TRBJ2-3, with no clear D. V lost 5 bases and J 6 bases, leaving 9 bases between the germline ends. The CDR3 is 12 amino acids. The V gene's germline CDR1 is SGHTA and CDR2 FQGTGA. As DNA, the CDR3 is TGTGCCAGCAGCCTCCAAGGTGATACGCAGTATTTT. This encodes CASSLQGDTQYF.

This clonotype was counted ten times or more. CDR3 coding DNA: TGTGCCAGCACCCCAGCGGGAGGGTACAATGAGCAGTTCTTC. Protein product: CASTPAGGYNEQFF. The chain carries TRBV12-3 or TRBV12-4 and TRBJ2-1; TRBD2 agrees at 10 bases. Unmatched junction bases numbered 4, after V lost 7 bases and J lost 4 bases. This CDR3 has 14 residues.